This T cell receptor (beta chain) emerged from a study of response to subunit inactivated influenza vaccine. General observations from the study: Only a handful of new T cells, the authors suggested, are recruited with each seasonal influenza vaccination.

This clonotype was counted many times. What it binds is unknown. With 5 bases removed from V and 6 bases from J, the gap between germline ends came to 20 bases. This CDR3 is built from 15 residues. The V gene's germline CDR1 is DFQATT and CDR2 SNEGSKA (reference sequence). TCRdb analysed the RT-PCR reads with MiXCR anew, one entry per CDR3 protein. The repertoire has roughly 700,000 distinct CDR3 sequences, 14% of them found once; the top ten carry 6.5% to 8.5%. This receptor was identified in a man aged 50-59 years who received an inactivated influenza vaccine. The specimen comprised PBMCs from blood, sampled about 14 days before vaccination. V usage is TRBV20-1 and J usage is TRBJ2-1, with unresolved D. The CDR3 DNA sequence: TGCAGTGCTGGTGACATATTCTCCTCCACCAATGAGCAGTTCTTC. Translating it yields CSAGDIFSSTNEQFF.